A selection of T cell receptor beta chains follows, all from one sample in a study of Siglec-9 on CD8 T cells in melanoma. TCRdb's copy holds only in-frame clones and misses some; the assay was immunoSEQ multiplex PCR. The table includes 25,000 to 30,000 clones, approximately 80% detected once. Sequencing input: Siglec-9- CD8+ T cells sorted from blood. The receptors come from a human donor in good health. Each CDR3 is given without its conserved first and last residue. The order of the fields is J gene, V gene, clone size, CDR3 protein. The size entry is marked missing in some rows and otherwise reads once, few, many or a size class.

TRBJ1-6 TRBV7-2 - ASSFLLIGPNSPLH
TRBJ1-5 TRBV6-6 - ASSYSGRETEPQH
TRBJ1-2 TRBV7-9 once ASSLMIGRYGYT
TRBJ1-4 TRBV2 - ASNTGRTNEKLF
TRBJ2-5 TRBV6-1 - ASSEESGAVAETQY
TRBJ1-2 TRBV27 - ASSFAGGLWGYT
TRBJ1-5 TRBV4-1 few ASSQDSINQPQH
TRBJ2-7 TRBV19 - ASSIPHISYEQY
TRBJ1-1 TRBV7-9 large ASSFGNTEAF
TRBJ1-2 TRBV25-1 - ASSNRGGYT
TRBJ2-7 TRBV6-5 - ASSNSGPVPEQY
TRBJ2-3 TRBV5-4 - ASSPDLGPPVSTDTQY
TRBJ1-2 TRBV6-5 - ASSARDRGSYGYT
TRBJ1-3 TRBV4-1 - ASSHAGQVSGNTIY
TRBJ1-1 TRBV19 few ASRTGQIEAF
TRBJ2-7 TRBV7-9 - ASSSGDYEQY
TRBJ2-5 TRBV4-1 - ASSHPQVQETQY
TRBJ2-7 TRBV5-4 - ASSFRLADYEQY
TRBJ1-4 TRBV7-9 - ASSLVLEGEKLF
TRBJ1-5 TRBV27 - ASSYTGGGQPQH
TRBJ2-1 TRBV11-1 - ASSYTSNEQF
TRBJ1-2 TRBV5-6 - ASSLGLLGKPNYGYT
TRBJ1-1 TRBV27 few ASSVTGTGGAF
TRBJ2-3 TRBV30 - AWKAGSTDTQY
TRBJ2-3 TRBV2 - ASSELGGRGTDTQY
TRBJ2-3 TRBV27 - ASSPSRTGLVTDTQY
TRBJ1-3 TRBV7-3 - ASSPGGASGNTIY
TRBJ1-2 TRBV6-6 - ASSGGSRFYGYT
TRBJ2-1 TRBV10-3 - AISFLAGEGNEQF
TRBJ2-2 TRBV7-2 - ASSRLDTGELF
TRBJ2-7 TRBV7-9 - ASSLGVGTGSYEQY
TRBJ2-7 TRBV5-1 - ASSPLSGTAVFEQY
TRBJ1-2 TRBV29-1 - SVEGQKYGYT
TRBJ1-6 TRBV15 - ATSSSGQNSPLH
TRBJ2-3 TRBV5-6 - ASSLDVARRSTDTQY
TRBJ2-1 TRBV5-5 - ASSLVSSNEQF
TRBJ2-7 TRBV27 - ASSFSGGGSYEQY
TRBJ2-1 TRBV2 once ASSDGGYNEQF
TRBJ1-1 TRBV5-1 few ASSLDGPGSTEAF
TRBJ2-1 TRBV5-4 - ASSLDTSYNEQF
TRBJ2-7 TRBV11-1 - ASSLPTGTASSYEQY
TRBJ1-2 TRBV27 - ASSLSGDYGYT
TRBJ1-1 TRBV15 - ATSGGGNTEAF